Presented here are 17 T cell receptor beta chains from one specimen sequenced in a study of blood T cells in healthy people across ages. Through a sample-barcoded 5' primer and a J-beta primer mix, a second PCR was run for about 6 to 12 cycles. In TCRdb, the 5' RACE reads were re-called with MiXCR into one record per CDR3 protein. The repertoire has hundreds of thousands of distinct CDR3 sequences, under 35% of them found once; the top ten carry approximately 15%. The sample taken for sequencing was blood. Receptor source: a woman of 80 years or more in good health.

This clonotype showed up many times. V usage is TRBV5-5 and J usage is TRBJ2-1; D is unresolved. This CDR3 has 15 residues. The V and J ends lost 0 bases and 4 bases respectively, with 11 bases between them. The germline V gene encodes CDR1 SGHKS and CDR2 YYEKEE (reference sequence). The CDR3 sequence: CASSLATSGYNEQFF. In nucleotides, the CDR3 is TGTGCCAGCAGCTTGGCGACTTCGGGTTACAATGAGCAGTTCTTC.

The chain recombines TRBV5-1 with TRBJ1-2, with D uncertain. Looked up from germline, CDR1 is SGHRS and CDR2 is YFSETQ. The CDR3 spans 14 residues. Trimming removed 0 bases from V and 7 bases from J, with 13 bases in between. The CDR3 here is CASSLVGSLIGYTF. For the CDR3, the DNA is TGCGCCAGCAGCTTGGTCGGCAGCTTAATTGGCTACACCTTC.

This clonotype was seen ten or more times. This chain connects TRBV12-3 or TRBV12-4 to TRBJ2-6; D uncertain. The CDR3 is made up of 12 amino acids. The V end was cut by 8 bases, the J end by 0 bases, with 2 bases between. The CDR3 DNA is TGTGCCAGCGCCTCTGGGGCCAACGTCCTGACTTTC. Its translation: CASASGANVLTF.

This clonotype was detected only a few times. The chain has TRBV4-1 and TRBJ2-3; TRBD2 matches at 8 bases. This CDR3 contains 17 residues. With 4 bases clipped from V and 2 bases from J, the junction kept 11 bases outside the gene matches. Germline-derived CDR1 and CDR2 are MGHRA and YSYEKL. The CDR3 spells CASSPRLTGGPTDTQYF. CDR3 bases: TGCGCCAGCAGCCCAAGACTAACGGGGGGGCCCACAGATACGCAGTATTTT.

This chain connects TRBV27 to TRBJ2-7; 7 bases align to TRBD2. J gave up 7 bases and V 4 bases, and 13 bases lay outside the gene matches. Germline V gene data show CDR1 as MNHEY and CDR2 as SMNVEV (reference sequence). This CDR3 region has 15 residues. Here the CDR3 reads CASSSAGEGSGEQYF. In DNA form, the CDR3 reads TGTGCCAGCAGTTCGGCGGGGGAAGGAAGCGGGGAGCAGTACTTC.

The count of this clonotype is one. The J gene is TRBJ1-5, the V gene TRBV29-1; 8 bases map to TRBD1. The V segment lost 6 bases and the J segment 5 bases; nucleotides outside the gene matches: 6. The CDR3 runs to 13 residues. Germline V gene sequence: CDR1 SQVTM, CDR2 ANQGSEA. CDR3 in amino acids: CSVAQGDDQPQHF. CDR3 in DNA: TGCAGCGTGGCACAGGGGGACGATCAGCCCCAGCATTTT.

The chain uses TRBV2 and TRBJ2-7, with D tentatively TRBD1 or TRBD2 (5 bases each). V was cut by 5 bases and J by 7 bases, with 15 bases left in between. The CDR3 is 13 residues long. Germline V gene sequence: CDR1 SNHLY, CDR2 FYNNEI. CDR3 DNA: TGTGCCAGCAGTTGGGACGGCTCCGGAGAGCAGTACTTC. Its translation: CASSWDGSGEQYF.

Regarding this clonotype: Mismatch with germline at one junction end may stem from a read error. J is TRBJ2-5 and V is TRBV20-1; perhaps D is TRBD1 or TRBD2 (5 bases each). The end of the DNA fits TRBJ2-7 better, so the J call may be wrong. Germline V CDR1 and CDR2: DFQATT, SNEGSKA (reference sequence). CDR3 length: 14 residues. The DNA of the CDR3 is TGCAATGCTCACAAGGGACGCACCAAGGGCGAGCAGTACTTC. Residues: CNAHKGRTKGEQYF.

This clonotype was detected ten times or more. The chain employs TRBV10-3 and TRBJ2-7; TRBD1 aligns across 8 bases. The CDR3 totals 14 residues. In germline, CDR1 is ENHRY, CDR2 SYGVKD. Trimming removed 6 bases from V and 2 bases from J; junction bases left unmatched: 6. The CDR3 nucleotides are TGTGCCATCAGCGGACAGGGTTCGACCTACGAGCAGTACTTC. Translated, it gives CAISGQGSTYEQYF.

This clonotype was observed at least ten times. The CDR3 here is CASSLGGAGQYEQYF. CDR3 sequence (DNA): TGCGCCAGCAGCTTGGGTGGGGCAGGGCAATACGAGCAGTACTTC. The chain recombines TRBV5-1 with TRBJ2-7; D is possibly TRBD1 (5 bases). The germline V gene encodes CDR1 SGHRS and CDR2 YFSETQ. The V and J ends lost 0 bases and 4 bases respectively, with 14 bases between them. This CDR3 comprises 15 residues.

The rearrangement links TRBV29-1 to TRBJ2-5; maybe TRBD1 (7 bases). Trimming left V 4 bases short and J 1 base short, with 16 bases between. The germline V gene has CDR1 SQVTM and CDR2 ANQGSEA. CDR3 length: 15 amino acids. The CDR3: CSVGRTGAGQETQYF. CDR3 DNA sequence: TGCAGCGTTGGGAGGACAGGAGCGGGCCAAGAGACCCAGTACTTC. The full variable domain, completed using reference TRBV29-1 and TRBJ2-5, is SAVISQKPSRDICQRGTSLTIQCQVDSQVTMMFWYRQQPGQSLTLIATANQGSEATYESGFVIDKFPISRPNLTFSTLTVSNMSPEDSSIYLCSVGRTGAGQETQYFGPGTRLLVL.

This clonotype was seen once. This sequence joins TRBV10-1 and TRBJ2-3; either TRBD1 or TRBD2 may supply D (5 bases each). Trimming stripped 6 bases from V and 0 bases from J, with 16 bases between. The CDR3 length is 16 residues. The germline V gene has CDR1 WNHNN and CDR2 SYGVQD (reference sequence). The CDR3 spells CASSRGPLASTDTQYF. The DNA of the CDR3 is TGCGCCAGCAGCCGGGGCCCCCTTGCCAGCACAGATACGCAGTATTTT.

This clonotype was counted ten times or more. This chain joins TRBV12-3 or TRBV12-4 and TRBJ1-2, with D perhaps matching TRBD1 (5 bases). V was trimmed by 5 bases and J by 8 bases, leaving 15 bases between them. The CDR3 is made up of 13 amino acids. The CDR3 bases are TGTGCCAGCAGTCGGGACGCTGCGCGAGGCTACACCTTC. It codes for CASSRDAARGYTF.

This clonotype was observed a few times. The V and J genes are TRBV20-1 and TRBJ1-2, with TRBD1 as a possible D gene (5 bases). Trimming left V 6 bases short and J 3 bases short, with 17 bases between. Germline CDR1 reads DFQATT; CDR2 reads SNEGSKA (reference sequence). There are 14 residues in the CDR3. CDR3 in amino acids: CSALASGFDYGYTF. In DNA, the CDR3 is TGCAGTGCGCTCGCGTCAGGGTTCGACTATGGCTACACCTTC.

This clonotype was found many times. The rearrangement links TRBV5-1 to TRBJ2-3, with 11 bases aligning to TRBD2. J was trimmed by 6 bases and V by 3 bases; bases with no gene match: 6. The V gene's germline CDR1 is SGHRS and CDR2 YFSETQ. The CDR3 length is 15 residues. CDR3 DNA: TGCGCCAGCAGCTCGCGGACTAGCGGGTTCGATACGCAGTATTTT. It yields the protein CASSSRTSGFDTQYF. The variable domain in full, completed from reference TRBV5-1 and TRBJ2-3, reads KAGVTQTPRYLIKTRGQQVTLSCSPISGHRSVSWYQQTPGQGLQFLFEYFSETQRNKGNFPGRFSGRQFSNSRSEMNVSTLELGDSALYLCASSSRTSGFDTQYFGPGTRLTVL.

The chain combines TRBV24-1 with TRBJ2-5; maybe TRBD2 (5 bases). The V gene's germline CDR1 is KGHDR and CDR2 SFDVKD. The CDR3 length is 14 residues. Trimming took 4 bases from V and 4 from J, leaving 12 bases between them. CDR3 sequence: CATSDTGGGETQYF. The CDR3 DNA follows: TGTGCCACCAGTGACACCGGAGGAGGAGAGACCCAGTACTTC.

J is TRBJ2-3 and V is TRBV5-8; D assignment may be TRBD1 or TRBD2 (5 bases each). The CDR3 extends over 18 amino acids. The V end lost 0 bases, the J end lost 0 bases, and 17 bases lay between the germline ends. The germline gives CDR1 SGHTS, CDR2 YDEGEE. DNA for the CDR3: TGTGCCAGCAGCTTGGATCCGTGGGACGCTACTAGCACAGATACGCAGTATTTT. It yields the protein CASSLDPWDATSTDTQYF.